What follows describes a single T cell receptor beta chain. Its target is unknown. TCRdb derives one entry per CDR3 protein from the 5' RACE reads, leaving out DNA. The listing records some 170,000 distinct CDR3 sequences. This sample was included in a study of monozygotic twins with inflammatory bowel disease. Findings and limits, study-wide: Healthy twins shared more clonotypes with others than IBD patients, most markedly active ones.

Germline loops: CDR1 KGHSH, CDR2 LQKENI. The CDR3 covers 20 residues. The chain is built from TRBV18 and TRBJ2-4; checking the TCRdb D call of TRBD2 is not possible without DNA. Sequencing input: blood. The origin of this receptor is a human donor with ulcerative colitis or Crohn's disease, or a healthy co-twin of an affected twin (not recorded which). CDR3 sequence: CASSPPRIAGGLRTKNIQYF.